The rows below give T cell receptor beta chains drawn from one sample of a study of shared clonotypes between healthy human individuals. Sequencing was performed with immunoSEQ multiplex PCR; in TCRdb, only in-frame clones are kept and a portion is missing. This sample has about 1.1 million clones, with approximately 80% found just once. The sample consisted of memory CD4+ T cells from PBMCs. These receptors were taken from a man aged 18 to 29 in good health. Some clones in this sample may be carry-over from other donors' samples. CDR3s include the opening cysteine and the closing phenylalanine or tryptophan. D genes are given only for firm matches. Only some rows state a clone size, as once, few, many or a class for expanded clones.

D | J | V | size | CDR3 | DNA
NA | TRBJ1-2 | TRBV5-1 | NA | CASSPTTDSYGYTF | TGCGCCAGCAGCCCCACCACGGACAGCTATGGCTACACCTTC
NA | TRBJ1-5 | TRBV7-8 | NA | CASSLAWRQGSNQPQHF | TGTGCCAGCAGCTTAGCGTGGAGGCAGGGATCCAATCAGCCCCAGCATTTT
NA | TRBJ2-1 | TRBV29-1 | NA | CSVRSNNEQFF | TGCAGCGTTCGCTCTAACAATGAGCAGTTCTTC
NA | TRBJ1-1 | TRBV28 | NA | CASSIPLWNTEAFF | TGTGCCAGCAGTATTCCTCTTTGGAACACTGAAGCTTTCTTT
NA | TRBJ1-1 | TRBV4-2 | NA | CASSQKVGTVNTEAFF | TGTGCCAGCAGCCAAAAAGTAGGGACGGTGAACACTGAAGCTTTCTTT
NA | TRBJ1-1 | TRBV25-1 | few | CASSEYRQGKNTEAFF | TGTGCCAGCAGTGAATATCGGCAGGGGAAGAACACTGAAGCTTTCTTT
NA | TRBJ1-1 | TRBV10-2 | NA | CASSDLSGLNTEAFF | TGCGCCAGCAGTGATCTATCGGGGTTGAACACTGAAGCTTTCTTT
NA | TRBJ2-7 | TRBV11-2 | NA | CASSLAGSYEQYF | TGTGCCAGCAGCTTAGCGGGATCATACGAGCAGTACTTC
NA | TRBJ1-2 | TRBV18 | NA | CASSPPTGISLYGYTF | TGTGCCAGCTCACCACCAACAGGAATATCTCTGTATGGCTACACCTTC
NA | TRBJ2-1 | TRBV18 | NA | CASSPREASYNEQFF | TGTGCCAGCTCACCAAGGGAGGCCTCCTACAATGAGCAGTTCTTC
TRBD2 | TRBJ2-2 | TRBV7-3 | NA | CASSSGGGRTTGELFF | TGTGCCAGCAGCTCTGGCGGGGGGCGGACGACCGGGGAGCTGTTTTTT
NA | TRBJ2-2 | TRBV4-2 | NA | CASSQDPGVGYRGAVFW | NA
TRBD1 | TRBJ1-4 | TRBV29-1 | once | CSAVSGGSEKLFF | TGCAGCGCAGTATCAGGGGGCAGTGAAAAACTGTTTTTT
TRBD2 | TRBJ2-5 | TRBV7-9 | few | CASMGTSGGETQYF | TGTGCCAGCATGGGGACTAGCGGGGGGGAGACCCAGTACTTC
NA | TRBJ1-1 | TRBV2 | NA | CASGGRRENTEAFF | TGTGCCAGCGGGGGGAGGCGGGAGAACACTGAAGCTTTCTTT
NA | TRBJ2-7 | TRBV7-2 | NA | CASSPLGTYEQYF | TGTGCCAGCAGCCCGCTCGGTACCTACGAGCAGTACTTC
NA | TRBJ1-5 | TRBV7-3 | NA | CASSLTKGQPQHF | TGTGCCAGCAGCTTAACCAAGGGACAGCCCCAGCATTTT
NA | TRBJ1-2 | TRBV21-1 | NA | CASSKGWDRGQCDYGYTF | TGTGCCAGCAGCAAAGGTTGGGACAGGGGGCAATGTGACTATGGCTACACCTTC
NA | TRBJ1-1 | TRBV2 | few | CASSGGASGAFF | TGTGCCAGCAGTGGGGGGGCTTCGGGAGCTTTCTTT
TRBD1 | TRBJ1-2 | TRBV19 | NA | CASSIDWDRSYGYTF | TGTGCCAGTAGTATAGACTGGGACAGGTCTTATGGCTACACCTTC
NA | TRBJ1-5 | TRBV7-9 | once | CASSLQDGPQHF | TGTGCCAGCAGTCTTCAAGATGGGCCCCAGCATTTT
NA | TRBJ1-1 | TRBV5-1 | NA | CASSSPARSGGTEAFF | TGCGCCAGCAGCTCCCCGGCGAGGTCTGGGGGCACTGAAGCTTTCTTT
NA | TRBJ2-5 | TRBV5-6 | many | CASSGVGTQYF | TGTGCCAGCAGCGGGGTAGGGACCCAGTACTTC
NA | TRBJ1-5 | TRBV10-3 | many | CAIGGGFNQPQHF | TGTGCCATCGGGGGGGGGTTCAATCAGCCCCAGCATTTT
NA | TRBJ1-2 | TRBV6-1 | NA | CASSGYGGGQAGYTF | TGTGCCAGCAGCGGGTATGGCGGGGGGCAAGCTGGCTACACCTTC
TRBD1 | TRBJ1-2 | TRBV4-1 | once | CASSQTGALLDGYTF | TGCGCCAGCAGCCAGACAGGGGCCCTCCTCGATGGCTACACCTTC